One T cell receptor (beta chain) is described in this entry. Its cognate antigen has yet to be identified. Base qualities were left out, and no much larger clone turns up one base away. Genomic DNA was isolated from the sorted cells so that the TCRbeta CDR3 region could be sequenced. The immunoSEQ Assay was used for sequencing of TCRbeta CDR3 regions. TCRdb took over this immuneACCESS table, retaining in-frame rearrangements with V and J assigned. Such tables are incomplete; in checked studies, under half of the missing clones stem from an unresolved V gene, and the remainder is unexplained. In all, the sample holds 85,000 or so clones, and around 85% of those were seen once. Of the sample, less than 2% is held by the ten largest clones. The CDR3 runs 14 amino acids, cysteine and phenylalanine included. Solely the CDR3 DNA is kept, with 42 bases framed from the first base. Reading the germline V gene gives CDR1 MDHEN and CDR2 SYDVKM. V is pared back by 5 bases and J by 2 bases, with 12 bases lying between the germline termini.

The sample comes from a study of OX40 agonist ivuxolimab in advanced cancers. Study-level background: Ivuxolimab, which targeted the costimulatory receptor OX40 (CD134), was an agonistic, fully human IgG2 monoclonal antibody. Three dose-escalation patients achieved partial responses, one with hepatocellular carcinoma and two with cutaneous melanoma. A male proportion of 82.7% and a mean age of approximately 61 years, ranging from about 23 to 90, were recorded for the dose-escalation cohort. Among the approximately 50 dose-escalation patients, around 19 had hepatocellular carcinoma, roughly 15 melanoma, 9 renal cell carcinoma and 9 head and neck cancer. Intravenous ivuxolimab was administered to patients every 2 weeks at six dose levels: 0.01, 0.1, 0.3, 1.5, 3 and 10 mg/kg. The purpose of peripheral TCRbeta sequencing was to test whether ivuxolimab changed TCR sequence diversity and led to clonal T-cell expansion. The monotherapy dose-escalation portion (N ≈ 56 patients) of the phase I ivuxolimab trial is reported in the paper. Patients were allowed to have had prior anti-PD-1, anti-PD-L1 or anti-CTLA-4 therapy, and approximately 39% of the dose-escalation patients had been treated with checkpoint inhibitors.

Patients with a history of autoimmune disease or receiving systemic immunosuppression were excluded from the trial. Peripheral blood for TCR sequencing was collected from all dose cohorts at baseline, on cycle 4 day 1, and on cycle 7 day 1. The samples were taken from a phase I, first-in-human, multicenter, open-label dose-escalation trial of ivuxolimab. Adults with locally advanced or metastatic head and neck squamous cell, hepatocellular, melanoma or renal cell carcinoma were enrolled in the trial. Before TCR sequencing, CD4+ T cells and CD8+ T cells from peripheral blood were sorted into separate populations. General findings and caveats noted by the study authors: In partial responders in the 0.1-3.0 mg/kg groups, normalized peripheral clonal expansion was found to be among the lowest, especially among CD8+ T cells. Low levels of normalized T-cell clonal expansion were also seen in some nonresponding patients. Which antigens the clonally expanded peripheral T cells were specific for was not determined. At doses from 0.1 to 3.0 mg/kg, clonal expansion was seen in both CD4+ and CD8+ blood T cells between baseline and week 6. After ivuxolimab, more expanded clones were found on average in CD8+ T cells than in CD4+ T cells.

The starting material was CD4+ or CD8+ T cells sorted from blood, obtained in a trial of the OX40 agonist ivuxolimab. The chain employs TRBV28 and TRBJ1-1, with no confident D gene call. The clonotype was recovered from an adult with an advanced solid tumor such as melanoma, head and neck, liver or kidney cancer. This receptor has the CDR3 CASSPLGRNTEAFF. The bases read TGTGCCAGCAGTCCCCTAGGTCGAAACACTGAAGCTTTCTTT.